The T cell receptor beta chain under discussion was sequenced for a study of control samples from healthy donors and cancer patients. Data came from immunoSEQ multiplex PCR; TCRdb stores just in-frame clones and leaves some out. The data show about 71,000 clones, with roughly nine tenths seen just once and about a fifth held by the top ten. The germline V and J ends were trimmed by 0 bases and 0 bases, with 9 bases remaining between them. Germline CDR1 is SGHRS and CDR2 is YFSETQ. This CDR3 comprises 15 residues. Sample: PBMCs. This chain uses TRBV5-1 with TRBJ1-1; no clear D gene. The TCR originated in a man in his sixties with lung cancer. This CDR3 reads CASSLDIGMNTEAFF. The CDR3 DNA follows: TGCGCCAGCAGCTTGGATATAGGGATGAACACTGAAGCTTTCTTT. Variable domain in full (rest from reference TRBV5-1 and TRBJ1-1): KAGVTQTPRYLIKTRGQQVTLSCSPISGHRSVSWYQQTPGQGLQFLFEYFSETQRNKGNFPGRFSGRQFSNSRSEMNVSTLELGDSALYLCASSLDIGMNTEAFFGQGTRLTVV.